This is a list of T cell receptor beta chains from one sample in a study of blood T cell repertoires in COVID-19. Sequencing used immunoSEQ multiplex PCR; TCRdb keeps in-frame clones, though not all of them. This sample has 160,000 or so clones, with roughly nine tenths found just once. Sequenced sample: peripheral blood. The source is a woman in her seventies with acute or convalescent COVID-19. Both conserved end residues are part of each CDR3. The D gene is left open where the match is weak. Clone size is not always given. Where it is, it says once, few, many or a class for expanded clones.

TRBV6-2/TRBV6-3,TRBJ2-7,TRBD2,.,CASSYRRGLAGAYEQYF,TGTGCCAGCAGTTACCGGCGAGGACTAGCGGGGGCCTACGAGCAGTACTTC
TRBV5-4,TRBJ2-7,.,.,CASSFGEGRTYEQYF,TGTGCCAGCAGCTTCGGTGAGGGCCGAACCTACGAGCAGTACTTC
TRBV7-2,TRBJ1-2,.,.,CASSIGTEANYGYTF,TGTGCCAGCAGTATTGGGACTGAAGCTAACTATGGCTACACCTTC
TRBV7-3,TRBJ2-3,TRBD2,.,CASSNGLGSTDTQYF,TGTGCCAGCAGCAACGGACTAGGATCAACAGATACGCAGTATTTT
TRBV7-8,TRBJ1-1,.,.,CASSLAESRVRNTEAFF,TGTGCCAGCAGCTTAGCCGAGTCCAGGGTGAGGAACACTGAAGCTTTCTTT
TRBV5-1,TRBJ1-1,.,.,CASSTGQKNTEAFF,TGCGCCAGCAGCACGGGACAAAAGAACACTGAAGCTTTCTTT
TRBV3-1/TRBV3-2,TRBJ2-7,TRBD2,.,CASSQGTSGGFGAYEQYF,TGTGCCAGCAGCCAAGGGACTAGCGGGGGATTTGGTGCCTACGAGCAGTACTTC
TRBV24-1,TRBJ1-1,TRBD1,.,CATSESRTGGIAFF,TGTGCCACCAGTGAGTCTAGGACAGGGGGCATAGCTTTCTTT
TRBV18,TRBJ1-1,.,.,CASSSKGAGPGVEAFF,TGTGCCAGCTCATCAAAAGGGGCGGGACCCGGGGTTGAAGCTTTCTTT
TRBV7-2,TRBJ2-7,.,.,CASSLAGTYEQYF,TGTGCCAGCAGCTTAGCCGGGACCTACGAGCAGTACTTC
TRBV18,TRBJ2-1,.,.,CASSQGGSYNEQFF,TGTGCCAGCTCACAGGGGGGGTCCTACAATGAGCAGTTCTTC
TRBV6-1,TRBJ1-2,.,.,CASSEAGARSGYTF,TGTGCCAGCAGTGAAGCGGGGGCGCGGAGTGGCTACACCTTC
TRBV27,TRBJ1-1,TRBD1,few,CASSQAGGWNTEAFF,TGTGCCAGCAGTCAAGCAGGGGGCTGGAACACTGAAGCTTTCTTT
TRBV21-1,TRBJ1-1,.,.,CASTNPVVAEAFF,TGTGCCAGCACCAACCCGGTTGTGGCTGAAGCTTTCTTT
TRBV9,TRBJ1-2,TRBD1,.,CASSGTGERGYTF,TGTGCCAGCAGCGGAACAGGGGAGAGAGGCTACACCTTC
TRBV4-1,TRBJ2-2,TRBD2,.,CASSQLAGAGGELFF,TGCGCCAGCAGCCAACTAGCGGGGGCCGGGGGGGAGCTGTTTTTT
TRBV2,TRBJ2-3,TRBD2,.,CASRPGGAGGLDTQYF,TGTGCCAGCAGACCCGGGGGGGCGGGAGGACTAGATACGCAGTATTTT
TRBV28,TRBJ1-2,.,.,CASSLPGAALPNYGYTF,TGTGCCAGCAGTTTGCCAGGGGCCGCTCTTCCAAACTATGGCTACACCTTC
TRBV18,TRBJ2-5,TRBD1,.,CASSSRQGEETQYF,TGTGCCAGCTCATCCAGACAGGGAGAGGAGACCCAGTACTTC
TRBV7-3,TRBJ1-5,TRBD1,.,CASSLTSSGQGDSGNQPQHF,TGTGCCAGCAGCTTAACATCGTCGGGACAGGGGGATTCGGGCAATCAGCCCCAGCATTTT
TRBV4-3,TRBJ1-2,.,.,CASSQLDRNYGYTF,TGCGCCAGCAGCCAATTGGACAGAAACTATGGCTACACCTTC
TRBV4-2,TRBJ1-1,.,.,CASSQDFLGGNTEAFF,TGTGCCAGCAGCCAAGACTTCCTGGGGGGGAACACTGAAGCTTTCTTT
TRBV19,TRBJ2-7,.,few,CASSMLAGRPYEQYF,TGTGCCAGTAGTATGCTGGCAGGGAGGCCTTACGAGCAGTACTTC
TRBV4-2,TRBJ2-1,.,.,CASSQGGERISWNEQFF,TGTGCCAGCAGCCAAGGGGGGGAGAGGATAAGTTGGAATGAGCAGTTCTTC
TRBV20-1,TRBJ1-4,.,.,CRASVPQGSPKDGSLNEKLFF,.
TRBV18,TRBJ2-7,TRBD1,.,CASSLTGGLEQYF,TGTGCCAGCTCGCTGACAGGGGGCCTCGAGCAGTACTTC
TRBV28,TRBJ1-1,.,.,CASSFPDMGNTEAFF,TGTGCCAGCAGTTTCCCCGACATGGGGAACACTGAAGCTTTCTTT
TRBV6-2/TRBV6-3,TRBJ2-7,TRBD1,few,CASSVGTVSYEQYF,TGTGCCAGCAGTGTCGGGACAGTGTCCTACGAGCAGTACTTC
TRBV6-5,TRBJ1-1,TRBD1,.,CASSLTGTEAFF,TGTGCCAGCAGTCTGACAGGGACTGAAGCTTTCTTT
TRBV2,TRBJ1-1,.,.,CASSESGASEAFF,TGTGCCAGCAGTGAATCTGGGGCATCTGAAGCTTTCTTT
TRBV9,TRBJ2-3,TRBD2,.,CASSGASGGVADTQYF,TGTGCCAGCAGCGGGGCTAGCGGGGGGGTGGCAGATACGCAGTATTTT
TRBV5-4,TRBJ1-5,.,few,CASSPWPPGNQPQHF,TGTGCCAGCAGCCCATGGCCTCCAGGCAATCAGCCCCAGCATTTT
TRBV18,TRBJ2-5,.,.,CASSLLDSQETQYF,TGTGCCAGCTCACTGCTAGACAGCCAAGAGACCCAGTACTTC
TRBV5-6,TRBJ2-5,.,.,CASSLWVSRSETQYF,TGTGCCAGCAGCTTGTGGGTCTCTAGATCGGAGACCCAGTACTTC
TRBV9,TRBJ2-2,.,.,CASSVAVTGELFF,TGTGCCAGCAGCGTAGCGGTAACCGGGGAGCTGTTTTTT
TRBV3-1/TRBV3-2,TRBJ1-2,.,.,CASSQEGSYGYTF,TGTGCCAGCAGCCAAGAGGGCTCCTATGGCTACACCTTC
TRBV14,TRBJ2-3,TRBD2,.,CASGERLAGAADTQYF,TGTGCCAGCGGTGAACGGCTAGCGGGAGCTGCAGATACGCAGTATTTT